The text below deals with one T cell receptor beta chain. Its antigen is not known. The repertoire was sequenced with immunoSEQ multiplex PCR; TCRdb's copy has only in-frame clones and lacks some. The sample includes roughly 120,000 clones, roughly 89% of them seen just once. This specimen belongs to a study of T cell responses to AZD1222 COVID-19 vaccine. Points from the study as a whole: Following two doses of AZD1222, Spike-specific TCR breadth and depth rose. Seropositive at baseline were only a handful of AZD1222 recipients. Donor demographics were predominantly white British with a female majority; clonal diversity may be underestimated.

In germline, CDR1 is SGHRS, CDR2 YFSETQ. Trimming took 4 bases from V and 3 from J; bases not matched to a gene: 10. CDR3 size: 17 residues. The origin of this receptor is an adult in good health. The sequencing used peripheral blood, collected on day 0 of AZD1222 vaccination. The rearrangement uses TRBV5-1 and TRBJ2-7; 13 bases line up with TRBD2. The CDR3, as DNA: TGCGCCAGCAGCCCAGGACTAGCGGGAGTGCTAAACTACGAGCAGTACTTC. Amino acids: CASSPGLAGVLNYEQYF.